This T cell receptor beta chain was recovered during a study of T cells in Graves' hyperthyroidism and ophthalmopathy. Study-wide findings and caveats: By a 13 V-J model, ophthalmopathy was set apart from stable hyperthyroidism. Blood held most thyroid clonotypes expanded above 0.001 frequency. Model predictions of ophthalmopathy came a median around 6.5 months before onset.

A remark on this clonotype: The antigen is not known.

There were TCR beta CDR3 regions amplified from RNA transcripts. HTBI primers were used for first-round RT-PCR of the TCR CDR3. MiXCR, applied by TCRdb to the multiplex PCR reads, yields one record per CDR3 protein. Among 500,000 to 650,000 distinct CDR3 sequences listed, 35% to 50% were seen once. Germline V gives CDR1 SGHTA, CDR2 FQGNSA. Trimming left V 9 bases short and J 6 bases short, with 5 bases between. This CDR3 region has 9 residues. Thyroid ultrasound and orbital computed tomography, with clinical symptoms and serum thyroxine and TRAb, informed diagnoses. The TCR originated in an adult woman with Graves' disease, either hyperthyroidism or ophthalmopathy (not recorded which). The sample was peripheral blood or thyroid tissue (not recorded which). The rearrangement joins TRBV7-2 to TRBJ1-2; unclear D gene. DNA of the CDR3: TGTGCCAGGTTTAATGGCTACACCTTC. This translates into CARFNGYTF.